This T cell receptor (beta chain) was sequenced for a study of cytomegalovirus exposure and HLA in healthy donors. Background on the study: Early on, a data release was issued that held 80 million to 90 million unique TCRs from HLA-typed donors.

Points from the study as a whole: Another analysis was done later, and it associated around 16,000 TCR beta sequences with HLA alleles at 0.05 false discovery rate.

It was with 60 Vbeta and 13 Jbeta primers that the PCR ran. TCRdb's table, derived via immunoSEQ multiplex PCR, lists solely in-frame clones and lacks some. In the table there are over 85,000 clones, 80% to 85% of which are singletons. V was shortened by 9 bases and J by 0 bases, with 12 bases between the two germline ends. This CDR3 has 14 residues. The germline gives CDR1 WSHSY, CDR2 SAAADI. Note on this clone: What it binds is not known.

Material: PBMCs. J is TRBJ2-1 and V is TRBV10-2; possibly TRBD2 for D (5 bases). The source is a woman aged 55-69 years in good health and CMV-seropositive. DNA for the CDR3: TGCGCCAGGGGGAGACTTAGCTCCTACAATGAGCAGTTCTTC. It yields the protein CARGRLSSYNEQFF.